The TCR beta chain under discussion was sequenced for a study of shared clonotypes between healthy human individuals. Turning to the study itself: Researchers drew samples from two women and a few men aged 18 to 49.

This CDR3 is 15 amino acids long. In germline, CDR1 is SGHTA, CDR2 FQGNSA. Among the donors, all were Caucasian adults who lived in Nashville, Tennessee. The assay was immunoSEQ multiplex PCR, and TCRdb's table has in-frame clones only and misses some. The table has fewer than 600,000 clones, 70% to 80% seen once. This clone showed up just a few times. A far larger clone is just one base off, so this is likely a read error. This sample includes further DNA sequences coding for the same CDR3. This TCR came from a woman between 40 and 55 years old in good health. Some clones in this sample may be carry-over from other donors' samples. The J gene is TRBJ2-7, the V gene TRBV7-2; D might be TRBD1 (6 bases). Sequencing input: PBMCs. CDR3 sequence reads: CASSESGTRSYEQYF. The CDR3 DNA sequence: TGCGCCAGCAGCGAATCCGGGACAAGATCATACGAGCAGTACTTC.